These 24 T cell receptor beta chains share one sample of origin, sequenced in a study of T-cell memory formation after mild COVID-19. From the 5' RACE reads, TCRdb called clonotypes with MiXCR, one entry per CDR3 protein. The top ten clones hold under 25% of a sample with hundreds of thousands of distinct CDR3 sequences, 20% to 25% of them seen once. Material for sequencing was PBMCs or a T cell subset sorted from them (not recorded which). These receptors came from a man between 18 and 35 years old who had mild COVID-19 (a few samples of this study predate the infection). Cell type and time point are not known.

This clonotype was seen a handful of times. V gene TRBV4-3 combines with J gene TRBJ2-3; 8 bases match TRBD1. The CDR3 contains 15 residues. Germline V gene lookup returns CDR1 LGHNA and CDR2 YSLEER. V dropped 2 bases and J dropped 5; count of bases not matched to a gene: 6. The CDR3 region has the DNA TGCGCCAGCAGCCAAAAATACAGGGGGAGAGATACGCAGTATTTT. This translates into CASSQKYRGRDTQYF.

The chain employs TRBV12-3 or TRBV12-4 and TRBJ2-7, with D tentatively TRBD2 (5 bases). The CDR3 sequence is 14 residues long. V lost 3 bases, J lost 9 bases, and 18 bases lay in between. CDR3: CASSLAEDYHSQYF. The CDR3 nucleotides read TGTGCCAGCAGTTTGGCTGAAGACTACCACTCGCAGTACTTC.

The CDR3 region is CASSSGAQGSRGYTF. In DNA, the CDR3 is TGTGCCAGCAGCAGCGGCGCCCAGGGGAGTCGTGGCTACACCTTC. This sequence joins TRBV7-9 and TRBJ1-2, with D possibly TRBD1 on 6 matching bases. The V gene lost 5 bases and the J gene lost 7 bases, with 20 bases spanning the gap. Germline lookup yields CDR1 SEHNR and CDR2 FQNEAQ (reference sequence). CDR3 length: 15 residues.

CDR3 nucleotides: TGTGCCAGCAGCTTAGGGTGGAACATCGAGTTTTACGAGCAGTACTTC. This sequence encodes CASSLGWNIEFYEQYF. V and J are TRBV11-2 and TRBJ2-7; D is unclear. Germline values: CDR1 SGHAT, CDR2 FQNNGV. This CDR3 contains 16 residues. Trimming left V 1 base short and J 4 bases short, with 17 bases between. The full variable domain, rest sourced from reference TRBV11-2 and TRBJ2-7, is EAGVAQSPRYKIIEKRQSVAFWCNPISGHATLYWYQQILGQGPKLLIQFQNNGVVDDSQLPKDRFSAERLKGVDSTLKIQPAKLEDSAVYLCASSLGWNIEFYEQYFGPGTRLTVT.

The DNA for the CDR3 is TGTGCCAGCAGTGTAGACCTGGGCACTGAAGCTTTCTTT. It yields the protein CASSVDLGTEAFF. The rearrangement uses TRBV6-4 and TRBJ1-1; D is unclear. The CDR3 spans 13 residues. CDR1 is MRHNA and CDR2 is SNTAGT in the germline V gene. V was cut by 4 bases and J by 4 bases, with 10 bases left in between.

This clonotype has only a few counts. The CDR3 is CSVVEGGVGNEQFF. The CDR3 DNA is TGCAGCGTTGTTGAAGGGGGGGTTGGCAATGAGCAGTTCTTC. The rearrangement links TRBV29-1 to TRBJ2-1, with D possibly being TRBD2 (7 bases). Germline loops: CDR1 SQVTM, CDR2 ANQGSEA. The CDR3 totals 14 residues. V lost 4 bases and J lost 6, with 16 bases in between.

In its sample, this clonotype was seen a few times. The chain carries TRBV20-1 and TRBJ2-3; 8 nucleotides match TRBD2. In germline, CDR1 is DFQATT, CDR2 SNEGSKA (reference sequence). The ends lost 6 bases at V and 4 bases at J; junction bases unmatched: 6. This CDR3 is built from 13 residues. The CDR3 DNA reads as TGCAGTGCGAGCGAGGGACTAGCAGATACGCAGTATTTT. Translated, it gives CSASEGLADTQYF.

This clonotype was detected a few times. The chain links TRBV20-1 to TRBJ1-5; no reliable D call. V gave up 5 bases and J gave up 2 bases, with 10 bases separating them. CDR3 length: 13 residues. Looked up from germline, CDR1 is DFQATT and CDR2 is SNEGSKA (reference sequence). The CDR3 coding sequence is TGCAGTGCTCTGGACCCCGGCAATCAGCCCCAGCATTTT. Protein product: CSALDPGNQPQHF.

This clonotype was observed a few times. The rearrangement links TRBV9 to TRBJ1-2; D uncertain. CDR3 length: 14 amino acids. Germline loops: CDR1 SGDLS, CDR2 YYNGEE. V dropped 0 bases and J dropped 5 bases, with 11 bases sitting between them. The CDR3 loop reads CASSVGLGSYGYTF. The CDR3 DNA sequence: TGTGCCAGCAGCGTAGGGTTGGGCAGTTATGGCTACACCTTC.

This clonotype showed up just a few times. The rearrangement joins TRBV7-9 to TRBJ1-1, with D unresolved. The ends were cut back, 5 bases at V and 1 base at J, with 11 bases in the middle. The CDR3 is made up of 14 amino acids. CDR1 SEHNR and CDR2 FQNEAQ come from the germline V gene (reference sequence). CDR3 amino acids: CASSPAQPNTEAFF. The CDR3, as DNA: TGTGCCAGCAGCCCTGCACAGCCGAACACTGAAGCTTTCTTT.

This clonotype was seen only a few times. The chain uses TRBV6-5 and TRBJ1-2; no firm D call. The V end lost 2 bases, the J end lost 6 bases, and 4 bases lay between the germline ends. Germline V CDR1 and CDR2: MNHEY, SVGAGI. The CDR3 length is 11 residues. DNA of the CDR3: TGTGCCAGCAGTTACGGGGATGGCTACACCTTC. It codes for CASSYGDGYTF.

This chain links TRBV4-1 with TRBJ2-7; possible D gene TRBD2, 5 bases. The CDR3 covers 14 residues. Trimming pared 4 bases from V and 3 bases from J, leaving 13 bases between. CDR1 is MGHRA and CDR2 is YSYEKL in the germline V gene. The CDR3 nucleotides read TGCGCCAGCAGCCTCCGGGCCGGGGTCTACGAGCAGTACGTC. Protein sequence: CASSLRAGVYEQYV.

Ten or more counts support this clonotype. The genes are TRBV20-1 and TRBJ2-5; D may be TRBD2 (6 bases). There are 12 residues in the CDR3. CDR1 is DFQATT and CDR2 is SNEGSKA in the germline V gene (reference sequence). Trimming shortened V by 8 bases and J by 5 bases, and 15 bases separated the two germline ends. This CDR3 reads CSLDRAGETQYF. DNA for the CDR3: TGCAGTTTAGACCGGGCGGGGGAGACCCAGTACTTC.

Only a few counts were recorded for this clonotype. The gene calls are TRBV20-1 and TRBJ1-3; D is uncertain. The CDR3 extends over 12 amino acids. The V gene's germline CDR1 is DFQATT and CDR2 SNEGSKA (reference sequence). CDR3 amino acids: CSAAGLGNTIYF. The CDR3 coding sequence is TGCAGCGCCGCCGGGTTAGGAAACACCATATATTTT.

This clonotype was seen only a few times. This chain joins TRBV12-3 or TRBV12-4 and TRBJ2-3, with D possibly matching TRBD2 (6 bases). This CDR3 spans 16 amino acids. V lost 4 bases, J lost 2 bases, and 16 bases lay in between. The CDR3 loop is CASSSHSGANTDTQYF. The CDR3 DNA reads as TGTGCCAGCAGTTCCCATAGCGGAGCGAACACAGATACGCAGTATTTT.

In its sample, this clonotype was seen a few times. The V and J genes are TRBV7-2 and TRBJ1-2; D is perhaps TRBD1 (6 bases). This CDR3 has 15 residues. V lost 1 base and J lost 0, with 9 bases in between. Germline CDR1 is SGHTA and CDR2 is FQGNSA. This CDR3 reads CASSLGPGANYGYTF. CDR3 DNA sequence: TGTGCCAGCAGCTTAGGTCCAGGGGCTAACTATGGCTACACCTTC.

CDR3 sequence: CASSLAPTANVLTF. The CDR3 DNA reads as TGTGCCAGCAGCTTGGCGCCCACGGCCAACGTCCTGACTTTC. This chain joins TRBV5-6 and TRBJ2-6; D is unresolved. V lost 0 bases and J 6 bases, leaving 7 bases between the germline ends. The CDR3 is 14 amino acids. Germline lookup yields CDR1 SGHDT and CDR2 YYEEEE.

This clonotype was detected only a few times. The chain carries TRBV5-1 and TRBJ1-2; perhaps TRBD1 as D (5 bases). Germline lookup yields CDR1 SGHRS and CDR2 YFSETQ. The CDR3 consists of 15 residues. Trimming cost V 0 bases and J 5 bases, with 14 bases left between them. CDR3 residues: CASSLDTGPYYGYTF. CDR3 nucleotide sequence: TGCGCCAGCAGCTTGGATACAGGCCCGTATTATGGCTACACCTTC. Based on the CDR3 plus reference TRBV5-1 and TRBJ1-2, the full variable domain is KAGVTQTPRYLIKTRGQQVTLSCSPISGHRSVSWYQQTPGQGLQFLFEYFSETQRNKGNFPGRFSGRQFSNSRSEMNVSTLELGDSALYLCASSLDTGPYYGYTFGSGTRLTVV.

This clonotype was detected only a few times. CDR3 nucleotides: TGTGCCAGCAGCTTAGCTAGCGGGGGGATCTCCGAGCAGTACTTC. As protein: CASSLASGGISEQYF. V usage is TRBV7-9 and J usage is TRBJ2-7, with 10 bases identical to TRBD2. The germline V gene has CDR1 SEHNR and CDR2 FQNEAQ (reference sequence). This CDR3 is 15 amino acids long. Losses at the gene ends were 0 bases for V and 6 bases for J; bases not matched to a gene: 5.

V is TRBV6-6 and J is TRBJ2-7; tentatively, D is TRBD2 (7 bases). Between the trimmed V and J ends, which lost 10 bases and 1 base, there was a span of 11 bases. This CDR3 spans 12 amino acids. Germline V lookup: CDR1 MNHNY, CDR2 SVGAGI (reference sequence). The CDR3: CATEGGSYEQYV. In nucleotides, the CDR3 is TGTGCCACAGAGGGGGGGTCCTACGAGCAGTACGTC.

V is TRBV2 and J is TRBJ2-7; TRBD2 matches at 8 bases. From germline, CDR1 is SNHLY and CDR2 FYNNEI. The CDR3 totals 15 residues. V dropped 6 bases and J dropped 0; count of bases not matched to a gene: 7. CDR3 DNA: TGTGCCAGCAGCGCCCCCGGGACTAGCTCCTACGAGCAGTACTTC. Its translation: CASSAPGTSSYEQYF.

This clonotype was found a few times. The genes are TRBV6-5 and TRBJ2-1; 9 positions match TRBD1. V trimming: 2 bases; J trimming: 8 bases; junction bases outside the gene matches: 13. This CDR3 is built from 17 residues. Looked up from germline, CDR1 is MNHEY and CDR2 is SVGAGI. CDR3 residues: CASSYRGDRVILDEQFF. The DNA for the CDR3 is TGTGCCAGCAGTTACCGGGGGGACAGGGTCATTCTGGATGAGCAGTTCTTC.

The chain's CDR3 is CASSLAERDTQYF. In nucleotides, the CDR3 is TGTGCCAGCAGCTTAGCCGAGAGAGATACGCAGTATTTT. The chain couples TRBV7-2 to TRBJ2-3, with D unresolved. The CDR3 is 13 residues long. Trimming pared 0 bases from V and 5 bases from J, leaving 6 bases between. CDR1 is SGHTA, CDR2 FQGNSA, per germline.

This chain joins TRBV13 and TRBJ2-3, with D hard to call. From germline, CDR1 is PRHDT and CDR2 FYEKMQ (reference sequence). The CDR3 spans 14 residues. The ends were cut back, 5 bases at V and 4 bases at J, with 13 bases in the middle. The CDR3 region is CASSPRSPADTQYF. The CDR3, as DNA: TGTGCCAGCAGCCCCCGGTCCCCCGCAGATACGCAGTATTTT.